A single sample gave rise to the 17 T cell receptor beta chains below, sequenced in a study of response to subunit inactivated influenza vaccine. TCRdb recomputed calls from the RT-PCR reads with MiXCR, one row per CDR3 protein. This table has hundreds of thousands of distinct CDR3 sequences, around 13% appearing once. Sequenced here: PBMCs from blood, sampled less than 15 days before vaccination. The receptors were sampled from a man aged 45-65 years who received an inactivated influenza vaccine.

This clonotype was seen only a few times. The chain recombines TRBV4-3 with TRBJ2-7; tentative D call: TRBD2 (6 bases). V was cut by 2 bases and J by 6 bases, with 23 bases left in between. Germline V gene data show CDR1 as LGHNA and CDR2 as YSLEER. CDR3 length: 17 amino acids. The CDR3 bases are TGCGCCAGCAGCCAACATCACCGGGACTCCAATCTGGGCGAGCAGTACTTC. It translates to CASSQHHRDSNLGEQYF.

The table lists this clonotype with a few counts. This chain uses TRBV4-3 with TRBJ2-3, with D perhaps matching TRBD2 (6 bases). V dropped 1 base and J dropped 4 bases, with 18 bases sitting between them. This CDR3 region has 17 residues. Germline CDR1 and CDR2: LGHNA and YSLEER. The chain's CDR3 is CASSQGLLASGADTQYF. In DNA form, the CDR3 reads TGCGCCAGCAGCCAAGGCCTCCTAGCGTCGGGGGCAGATACGCAGTATTTT.

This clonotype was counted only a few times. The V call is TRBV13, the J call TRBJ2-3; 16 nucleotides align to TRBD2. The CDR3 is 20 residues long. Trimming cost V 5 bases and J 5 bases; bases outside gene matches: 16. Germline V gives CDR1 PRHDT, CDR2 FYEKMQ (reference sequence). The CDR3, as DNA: TGTGCCAGCAGCGATCGCCGAGGGACTAGCGGGGGGGCTGACGAAGATACGCAGTATTTT. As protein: CASSDRRGTSGGADEDTQYF.

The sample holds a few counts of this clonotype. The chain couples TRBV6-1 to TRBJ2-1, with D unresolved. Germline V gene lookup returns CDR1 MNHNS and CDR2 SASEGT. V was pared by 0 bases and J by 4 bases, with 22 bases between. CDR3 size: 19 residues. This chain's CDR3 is CASSEALWGERVPYNEQFF. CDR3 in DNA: TGTGCCAGCAGTGAAGCGCTGTGGGGTGAAAGGGTTCCTTACAATGAGCAGTTCTTC.

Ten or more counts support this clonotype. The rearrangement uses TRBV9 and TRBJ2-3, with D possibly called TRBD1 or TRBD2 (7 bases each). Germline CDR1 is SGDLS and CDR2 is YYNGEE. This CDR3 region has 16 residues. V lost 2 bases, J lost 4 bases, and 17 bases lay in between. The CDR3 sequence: CASSVTDREGADTQYF. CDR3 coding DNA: TGTGCCAGCAGCGTGACAGACAGGGAGGGTGCAGATACGCAGTATTTT.

The CDR3 DNA is TGCAGCGTTGAGAGGGGGGCCTACGAGCAGTACTTC. Translation: CSVERGAYEQYF. The chain carries TRBV29-1 and TRBJ2-7; D could derive from TRBD1 or TRBD2 (6 bases each). The CDR3 runs to 12 residues. Germline V gene sequence: CDR1 SQVTM, CDR2 ANQGSEA. Deletions cut 3 bases from V and 2 bases from J, with 8 bases between.

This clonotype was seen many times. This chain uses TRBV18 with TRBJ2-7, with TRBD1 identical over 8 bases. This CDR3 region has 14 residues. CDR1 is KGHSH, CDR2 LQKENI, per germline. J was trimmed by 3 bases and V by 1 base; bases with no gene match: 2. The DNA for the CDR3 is TGTGCCAGCTCACCACTCGACAGGGGCTACGAGCAGTACTTC. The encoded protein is CASSPLDRGYEQYF.

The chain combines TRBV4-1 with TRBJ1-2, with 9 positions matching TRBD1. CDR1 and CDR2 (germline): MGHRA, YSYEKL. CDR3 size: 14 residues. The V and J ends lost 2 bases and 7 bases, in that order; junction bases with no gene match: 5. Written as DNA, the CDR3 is TGCGCCAGCAGCCAACCGGGACAGGGATTTGGCTACACCTTC. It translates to CASSQPGQGFGYTF.

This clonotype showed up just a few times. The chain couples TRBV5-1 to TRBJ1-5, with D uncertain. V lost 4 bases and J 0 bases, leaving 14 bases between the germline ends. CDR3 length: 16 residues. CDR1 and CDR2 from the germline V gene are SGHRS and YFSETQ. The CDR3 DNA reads TGCGCCAGCAGCCGGGGTGCACTTGATAGCAATCAGCCCCAGCATTTT. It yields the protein CASSRGALDSNQPQHF.

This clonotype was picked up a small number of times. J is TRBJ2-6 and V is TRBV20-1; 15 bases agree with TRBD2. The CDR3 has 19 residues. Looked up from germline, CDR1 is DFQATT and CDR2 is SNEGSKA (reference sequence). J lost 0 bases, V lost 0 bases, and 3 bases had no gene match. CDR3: CSARDGTSGRISGANVLTF. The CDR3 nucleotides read TGCAGTGCTAGAGATGGGACTAGCGGGAGGATCTCTGGGGCCAACGTCCTGACTTTC.

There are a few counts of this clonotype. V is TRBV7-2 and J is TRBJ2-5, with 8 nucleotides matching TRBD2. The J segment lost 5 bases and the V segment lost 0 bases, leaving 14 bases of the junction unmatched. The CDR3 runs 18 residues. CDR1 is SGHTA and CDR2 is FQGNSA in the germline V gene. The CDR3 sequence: CASSLARGAGRDWETQYF. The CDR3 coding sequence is TGTGCCAGCAGCTTAGCGCGGGGGGCAGGGCGTGATTGGGAGACCCAGTACTTC.

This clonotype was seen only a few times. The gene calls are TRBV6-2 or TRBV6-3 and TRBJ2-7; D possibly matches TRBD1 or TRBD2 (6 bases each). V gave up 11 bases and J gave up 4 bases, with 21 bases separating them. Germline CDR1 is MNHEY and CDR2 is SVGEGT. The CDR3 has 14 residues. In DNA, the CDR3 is TGTGCCGGACGAATGTCGGGGGCGGCTTACGAGCAGTACTTC. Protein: CAGRMSGAAYEQYF.

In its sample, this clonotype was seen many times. CDR3 bases: TGTGCCAGCAGTCACGGACTAGCGGGACCTGCCTACAATGAGCAGTTCTTC. Translating it yields CASSHGLAGPAYNEQFF. The chain combines TRBV28 with TRBJ2-1; 12 bases line up with TRBD2. Germline CDR1 MDHEN, CDR2 SYDVKM. V lost 5 bases and J lost 2; bases outside the gene matches: 7. The CDR3 is made up of 17 amino acids.

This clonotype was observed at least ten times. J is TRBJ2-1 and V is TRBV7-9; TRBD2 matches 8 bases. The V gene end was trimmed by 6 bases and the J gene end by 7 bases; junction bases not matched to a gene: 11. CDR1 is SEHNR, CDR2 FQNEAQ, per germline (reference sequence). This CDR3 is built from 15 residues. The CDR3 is CASRFGGRPGNEQFF. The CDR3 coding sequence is TGTGCCAGCAGGTTCGGCGGGAGGCCGGGGAATGAGCAGTTCTTC.

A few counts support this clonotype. For the CDR3, the DNA is TGCAGTGCTAGCAAGGACAGGGGGCGCTGGGAGCAGTTCTTC. Amino acids: CSASKDRGRWEQFF. The chain combines TRBV20-1 with TRBJ2-1; 11 bases match TRBD1. Per the germline V gene, CDR1 is DFQATT and CDR2 is SNEGSKA (reference sequence). V dropped 3 bases and J dropped 10; count of bases not matched to a gene: 8. CDR3 size: 14 residues.

CDR3 amino acids: CASAGAWREIGELFF. The DNA for the CDR3 is TGTGCCAGCGCCGGGGCATGGAGGGAAATCGGGGAGCTGTTTTTT. This chain links TRBV6-2 or TRBV6-3 with TRBJ2-2, with TRBD2 as a possible D gene (6 bases). The V and J ends lost 8 bases and 7 bases respectively, with 20 bases between them. Germline V gene data show CDR1 as MNHEY and CDR2 as SVGEGT. The CDR3 length is 15 residues.

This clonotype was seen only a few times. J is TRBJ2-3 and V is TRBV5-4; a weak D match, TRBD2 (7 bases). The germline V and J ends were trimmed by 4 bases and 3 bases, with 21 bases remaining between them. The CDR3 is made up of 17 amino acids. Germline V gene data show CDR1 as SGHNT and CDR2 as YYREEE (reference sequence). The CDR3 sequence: CASSRPGGQFRTDTQYF. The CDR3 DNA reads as TGTGCCAGCAGCCGACCCGGGGGGCAGTTTAGGACAGATACGCAGTATTTT.